This TCR beta chain was obtained from a study of blood T cell repertoires in COVID-19. Study overall: COVID-19 samples collected from the United States, Italy and Spain covered acute and convalescent phases. In each case, the material was cDNA or gDNA derived from T cells, B-cell-depleted T cells, or PBMCs.

As handled by the study authors: Amplification of reference gene primers was used by the study to estimate nucleated cell counts. Data came from immunoSEQ multiplex PCR; TCRdb stores just in-frame clones and leaves some out. V and J calls and clone size are those listed in that table; D and trimming were worked out from the DNA. Seen here are 35,000 to 45,000 clones, roughly 87% observed once, and the top ten hold 7.2%. Looked up from germline, CDR1 is SGDLS and CDR2 is YYNGEE. The trim removed 0 bases at V and 5 bases at J, leaving 9 bases unmatched. The CDR3 has 17 amino acids. Sequenced: peripheral blood. The clonotype comes from a human donor in a cohort sampled during active COVID-19. This chain links TRBV9 with TRBJ2-7; TRBD1 aligns across 12 bases. The CDR3 sequence: CASSVEGGGTGGHEQYF. The DNA for the CDR3 is TGTGCCAGCAGCGTAGAAGGAGGAGGGACAGGGGGCCACGAGCAGTACTTC.